Listed below are T cell receptor beta chains from one sample, sequenced in a study of radiation and T cells in renal cell carcinoma. Assay: immunoSEQ multiplex PCR; the TCRdb copy retains only in-frame clones and omits some. Among around 170,000 clones listed, 88% were seen once. The sequencing used blood, collected from a patient whose treatment included radiotherapy and nephrectomy. The receptor source for this set is a woman aged 45 to 65 with renal cell carcinoma. The CDR3 runs from the conserved cysteine through the conserved F or W. Each record gives: J gene, D gene, V gene, clone size, CDR3 length, CDR3 protein, CDR3 DNA. The D gene is left open where the match is weak. Rows may omit the clone size; those that give it use once, few, many or a size class.

TRBJ2-3 | TRBD1 | TRBV6-5 | NA | 15 | CASSYGTGGTDTQYF | TGTGCCAGCAGTTACGGGACAGGGGGCACAGATACGCAGTATTTT
TRBJ1-2 | NA | TRBV5-1 | NA | 15 | CASSLSVDRGYGYTF | TGCGCCAGCAGCTTGAGCGTGGATAGGGGCTATGGCTACACCTTC
TRBJ2-2 | NA | TRBV9 | NA | 12 | CASSANTGELFF | TGTGCCAGCAGCGCAAACACCGGGGAGCTGTTTTTT
TRBJ2-7 | NA | TRBV21-1 | once | 17 | CASSKARGEGVGGEQYF | TGTGCCAGCAGCAAAGCTAGAGGGGAAGGGGTAGGCGGCGAGCAGTACTTC
TRBJ1-1 | TRBD1 | TRBV7-8 | NA | 18 | CASSLARPTGGGVAEAFF | TGTGCCAGCAGCTTAGCGCGGCCGACAGGGGGCGGAGTGGCTGAAGCTTTCTTT
TRBJ2-7 | NA | TRBV2 | NA | 12 | CASSEGNWEQYF | TGTGCCAGCAGTGAAGGGAATTGGGAGCAGTACTTC
TRBJ1-4 | TRBD1 | TRBV4-3 | NA | 18 | CASSLRRAGGRVNEKLFF | TGCGCCAGCAGCCTCCGCCGGGCAGGGGGTAGAGTAAATGAAAAACTGTTTTTT
TRBJ1-2 | NA | TRBV28 | NA | 12 | CASSDPVYGYTF | TGTGCCAGCAGTGATCCAGTTTATGGCTACACCTTC
TRBJ1-2 | NA | TRBV18 | NA | 16 | CASSPGWTDSNYGYTF | TGTGCCAGCTCACCAGGGTGGACGGATTCTAACTATGGCTACACCTTC
TRBJ2-7 | NA | TRBV11-3 | NA | 16 | CASSHRRLGLRYEQYF | TGTGCCAGCAGCCACCGGAGGTTAGGACTGCGCTACGAGCAGTACTTC
TRBJ2-1 | NA | TRBV7-3 | NA | 15 | CASSLSGGLWDEQFF | TGTGCCAGCAGCTTAAGCGGCGGTCTCTGGGATGAGCAGTTCTTC
TRBJ1-2 | TRBD1 | TRBV28 | NA | 15 | CASSIPGGEGRGYTF | TGTGCCAGCAGTATCCCAGGGGGCGAAGGACGTGGCTACACCTTC
TRBJ2-2 | NA | TRBV7-2 | NA | 16 | CASSLNSRGNTGELFF | TGTGCCAGCAGCTTAAACTCGCGGGGGAACACCGGGGAGCTGTTTTTT
TRBJ2-2 | TRBD1 | TRBV4-1 | NA | 15 | CASSPRQGAPGELFF | TGCGCCAGCAGCCCTAGACAGGGGGCTCCCGGGGAGCTGTTTTTT
TRBJ2-7 | NA | TRBV5-6 | NA | 13 | CASSLVLVPEQYF | TGTGCCAGCAGCTTGGTTCTTGTTCCCGAGCAGTACTTC
TRBJ2-2 | TRBD1 | TRBV11-2 | NA | 16 | CASSRDRGPNTGELFF | TGTGCCAGCAGCCGCGACAGGGGTCCGAACACCGGGGAGCTGTTTTTT
TRBJ2-1 | TRBD2 | TRBV4-1 | NA | 20 | CASSPAVDLAGDPQENEQFF | TGCGCCAGCAGTCCTGCGGTGGACCTAGCGGGGGATCCGCAGGAGAATGAGCAGTTCTTC
TRBJ1-1 | TRBD1 | TRBV13 | NA | 18 | CASSLKHLRTGVATEAFF | TGTGCCAGCAGCTTGAAGCACCTACGGACAGGGGTGGCGACTGAAGCTTTCTTT
TRBJ1-1 | NA | TRBV19 | few | 13 | CASSRTRSTEAFF | TGTGCCAGTAGCCGGACTCGGAGCACTGAAGCTTTCTTT
TRBJ1-1 | NA | TRBV5-1 | few | 13 | CASSLRGGTEAFF | TGCGCCAGCAGCTTGCGTGGGGGCACTGAAGCTTTCTTT
TRBJ2-7 | TRBD2 | TRBV7-2 | NA | 16 | CASSSVGGAELYEQYF | TGTGCCAGCAGCTCCGTCGGGGGGGCGGAGTTGTACGAGCAGTACTTC
TRBJ2-2 | NA | TRBV30 | NA | 13 | CAWSVGVTGELFF | TGTGCCTGGAGTGTTGGAGTCACCGGGGAGCTGTTTTTT
TRBJ2-3 | TRBD2 | TRBV19 | NA | 18 | CASSIEVGLAGGTDTQYF | TGTGCCAGTAGTATAGAGGTGGGACTAGCGGGGGGCACAGATACGCAGTATTTT